This T cell receptor beta chain was obtained from a study of CD8 T cells in ankylosing spondylitis. This clonotype occurred a few times. Its target is not known. With molecular barcodes, quantitative 5'-RACE was used to make the TCR beta libraries. MiXCR, applied by TCRdb to the 5' RACE reads, yields one record per CDR3 protein. This table holds just under 350,000 distinct CDR3 sequences, roughly 14% found once. Study observations and caveats: The study identified a TCR beta motif of about eight highly homologous variants that appeared characteristic of ankylosing spondylitis blood.

The TCR comes from a male donor with ankylosing spondylitis or in good health (not recorded which). Sequencing input: blood, either unsorted or a sorted T cell fraction (not recorded which).

The CDR3 sequence: CSASTSGREQYF. As DNA, the CDR3 is TGCAGTGCTAGTACTAGCGGGAGAGAACAGTACTTC. V and J are TRBV20-1 and TRBJ2-7, with 11 bases identical to TRBD2. V was clipped by 3 bases and J by 10 bases; unmatched bases: 5. CDR3 length: 12 amino acids. CDR1 is DFQATT and CDR2 is SNEGSKA in the germline V gene (reference sequence).